These 20 T cell receptor beta chains originate from one sample sequenced in a study of T-cell memory formation after mild COVID-19. TCRdb ran MiXCR on the 5' RACE reads and lists one entry per CDR3 protein. The data show some 600,000 distinct CDR3 sequences, roughly 17% seen once. The sequencing input was PBMCs or a T cell subset sorted from them (not recorded which). These receptors came from an adult woman who had mild COVID-19 (a few samples of this study predate the infection). Cell type and time point are not known.

This clonotype was counted ten times or more. The V gene is TRBV6-6, the J gene TRBJ1-4; D perhaps matches TRBD1 (5 bases). There are 11 residues in the CDR3. Per germline, CDR1 MNHNY and CDR2 SVGAGI (reference sequence). The V end was cut by 5 bases, the J end by 8 bases, with 6 bases between. CDR3 DNA: TGTGCCAGCAGTCGACAGGAAAAACTGTTTTTT. Translated, it gives CASSRQEKLFF.

The CDR3 here is CAISEWTGQDTDTQYF. DNA of the CDR3: TGTGCCATCAGTGAGTGGACAGGGCAAGACACAGATACGCAGTATTTT. The rearrangement links TRBV10-3 to TRBJ2-3; 8 bases align to TRBD1. Germline loops: CDR1 ENHRY, CDR2 SYGVKD. V lost 1 base, J lost 2 bases, and 5 bases stayed unmatched. This CDR3 region has 16 residues.

V and J are TRBV6-1 and TRBJ2-7; D is possibly TRBD1 or TRBD2 (5 bases each). Germline V gene sequence: CDR1 MNHNS, CDR2 SASEGT. Trimming took off 7 bases at V and 3 bases at J, with 13 bases between the two ends. The CDR3 extends over 13 amino acids. In nucleotides, the CDR3 is TGTGCCAGCATGAAGGGACCGAGCTACGAGCAGTACTTC. This gives the protein CASMKGPSYEQYF.

The rearrangement uses TRBV5-6 and TRBJ2-5; 9 nucleotides line up with TRBD1. The germline gives CDR1 SGHDT, CDR2 YYEEEE. CDR3 size: 15 residues. V lost 0 bases to trimming and J lost 1 base; unmatched junction nucleotides: 1. DNA of the CDR3: TGTGCCAGCAGCTTGGGGACAGGGGCCCAAGAGACCCAGTACTTC. Translating gives CASSLGTGAQETQYF.

The chain uses TRBV18 and TRBJ2-1, with D maybe TRBD1 (6 bases). CDR1 is KGHSH and CDR2 is LQKENI in the germline V gene. The CDR3 contains 13 residues. V was trimmed by 3 bases and J by 9 bases, leaving 12 bases between them. The CDR3 region has the DNA TGTGCCAGCTCACCCTCGACCAGGGGTGAGCAGTTCTTC. This codes for CASSPSTRGEQFF.

This clonotype came up a few times. J is TRBJ1-2 and V is TRBV25-1; tentatively, D is TRBD1 (6 bases). V was trimmed by 7 bases and J by 7 bases, leaving 10 bases between them. The CDR3 totals 11 residues. CDR1 MGHDK and CDR2 SYGVNS come from the germline V gene. This CDR3 is CASIGDIGYTF. The DNA for the CDR3 is TGTGCCAGCATCGGGGACATTGGCTACACCTTC.

This chain joins TRBV11-2 and TRBJ1-2; 10 bases line up with TRBD1. Germline-derived CDR1 and CDR2 are SGHAT and FQNNGV. V lost 3 bases, J lost 3 bases, and 7 bases stayed unmatched. This CDR3 region has 16 residues. CDR3 region: CASSFGQTGGDYGYTF. The DNA for the CDR3 is TGTGCCAGCAGCTTTGGACAGACAGGGGGCGACTATGGCTACACCTTC.

This chain joins TRBV6-6 and TRBJ2-3; no clear D gene. The germline V gene encodes CDR1 MNHNY and CDR2 SVGAGI (reference sequence). V was trimmed by 4 bases and J by 4 bases, leaving 18 bases between them. CDR3 length: 16 amino acids. The chain's CDR3 is CASSFTRAPAADTQYF. The CDR3 DNA reads TGTGCCAGCAGTTTTACCCGGGCCCCGGCGGCAGATACGCAGTATTTT.

The chain uses TRBV6-6 and TRBJ1-5; perhaps TRBD1 as D (5 bases). CDR3 size: 14 residues. Germline values: CDR1 MNHNY, CDR2 SVGAGI (reference sequence). With 5 bases removed from V and 9 bases from J, the gap between germline ends came to 17 bases. CDR3 coding DNA: TGTGCCAGCAGTCCCGGGACCACAATTGCGCCCCAGCATTTT. Protein: CASSPGTTIAPQHF.

The rearrangement uses TRBV29-1 and TRBJ2-3, with 9 bases matching TRBD1. The length of the CDR3 is 13 residues. The V and J ends lost 8 bases and 1 base, in that order; junction bases with no gene match: 4. The germline V gene has CDR1 SQVTM and CDR2 ANQGSEA. The CDR3 DNA reads TGCAGCCTCCGACAGGGGGGCACAGATACGCAGTATTTT. It specifies CSLRQGGTDTQYF.

The CDR3 protein is CASSFGTGETYEQYF. CDR3 nucleotides: TGTGCCAGCAGTTTCGGGACAGGGGAGACCTACGAGCAGTACTTC. This rearrangement joins TRBV12-3 or TRBV12-4 to TRBJ2-7, with TRBD1 identical over 10 bases. The ends lost 3 bases at V and 2 bases at J; junction bases unmatched: 4. This CDR3 has 15 amino acids.

The V and J genes are TRBV12-3 or TRBV12-4 and TRBJ2-4; D gene unclear. V dropped 4 bases and J dropped 7 bases, with 8 bases sitting between them. The CDR3 sequence is 12 residues long. CDR3 sequence reads: CASSSGSNIQYF. CDR3 in DNA: TGTGCCAGCAGTTCCGGGTCGAACATTCAGTACTTC.

A word on this clonotype: At one end, the junction sequence differs from germline, possibly due to a read error. The chain recombines TRBV18 with TRBJ2-7; a weak D match, TRBD1 (5 bases). The CDR3 consists of 12 residues. Per the germline V gene, CDR1 is KGHSH and CDR2 is LQKENI. CDR3 coding DNA: TGTGCCAGCTCACCAGATACAGGTATTTCGCACTTC. Its translation is CASSPDTGISHF.

This clonotype has just one count. V usage is TRBV12-3 or TRBV12-4 and J usage is TRBJ1-2, with unresolved D. Trimming took 2 bases from V and 7 from J, leaving 11 bases between them. The CDR3 extends over 13 amino acids. The DNA for the CDR3 is TGTGCCAGCAGTTTAAATGCGGGTGCTGGCTACACCTTC. Its protein is CASSLNAGAGYTF.

The sample holds one count of this clonotype. V usage is TRBV4-3 and J usage is TRBJ1-3; D is ambiguous. The germline gives CDR1 LGHNA, CDR2 YSLEER. The CDR3 extends over 15 amino acids. V lost 0 bases and J 0 bases, leaving 6 bases between the germline ends. CDR3 region: CASSQDASSGNTIYF. CDR3 in DNA: TGCGCCAGCAGCCAAGATGCGAGCTCTGGAAACACCATATATTTT.

This clonotype showed up just a few times. This chain links TRBV6-6 with TRBJ1-1; D unresolved. Trimming removed 6 bases at V and 3 bases at J, with 11 bases between. Germline V lookup: CDR1 MNHNY, CDR2 SVGAGI (reference sequence). The CDR3 sequence is 13 residues long. CDR3 coding DNA: TGTGCCAGCAGCGCAGGCGATTACACTGAAGCTTTCTTT. Encoded protein: CASSAGDYTEAFF.

V and J are TRBV6-5 and TRBJ2-5, with 9 nucleotides matching TRBD1. The germline V gene encodes CDR1 MNHEY and CDR2 SVGAGI. CDR3 size: 15 residues. J lost 5 bases, V lost 7 bases, and 11 bases had no gene match. The CDR3: CASTPWTGDSETQYF. CDR3 bases: TGTGCCAGCACTCCTTGGACAGGGGATAGCGAGACCCAGTACTTC.

This clonotype was observed a few times. This chain links TRBV9 with TRBJ2-1, with 10 bases aligning to TRBD2. The CDR3 runs to 15 residues. CDR1 SGDLS and CDR2 YYNGEE come from the germline V gene. The V gene end was trimmed by 4 bases and the J gene end by 10 bases; junction bases not matched to a gene: 11. CDR3 sequence: CASSPPASGGREQFF. The CDR3 coding sequence is TGTGCCAGCAGCCCACCAGCTAGCGGGGGAAGGGAGCAGTTCTTC.

The rearrangement uses TRBV5-1 and TRBJ2-3, with D possibly TRBD2 on 6 matching bases. CDR1 SGHRS and CDR2 YFSETQ come from the germline V gene. The V gene lost 4 bases and the J gene lost 0 bases, with 12 bases spanning the gap. This CDR3 comprises 15 residues. The CDR3 here is CASSGGITSTDTQYF. The CDR3, as DNA: TGCGCCAGCAGCGGGGGGATTACTAGCACAGATACGCAGTATTTT.

A few counts support this clonotype. This chain links TRBV18 with TRBJ1-4; the match to TRBD1 covers 9 bases. The germline gives CDR1 KGHSH, CDR2 LQKENI. The CDR3 contains 14 residues. J was trimmed by 8 bases and V by 3 bases; bases with no gene match: 4. CDR3 bases: TGTGCCAGCTCACCCGGACAGGGGAGAGAAAAACTGTTTTTT. It yields the protein CASSPGQGREKLFF.